The clone carrying this T cell receptor (beta chain) was seen a few times. Its antigen is undetermined. This sample was included in a study of T cell repertoires in cytomegalovirus infection. The overall study: Matching HLA type and CMV infection were both indicated by public TCR beta signatures. Overall study results and limits: The ex vivo response showed dominance by HLA-C-restricted CMV-specific TCR beta clonotypes. People with CMV and the relevant HLA were identified by cumulative public TCR beta family frequency.

TCRdb analysed the reads with MiXCR anew, one entry per CDR3 protein. The table shows approximately 590,000 distinct CDR3 sequences, with approximately 40% occurring only once. V lost 1 base and J lost 8, with 15 bases in between. The CDR3 has 14 residues. CDR1 SGHTA and CDR2 FQGNSA come from the germline V gene. The gene calls are TRBV7-2 and TRBJ2-7, with D perhaps matching TRBD2 (5 bases). This sequence originates from a human donor in good health (CMV status not recorded). Some clones in this sample may be carry-over from other donors' samples. Sample: cultured PBMCs, taken from culture after CMV antigen stimulation. The CDR3 DNA reads as TGTGCCAGCAGCTTAGGAGAGAGGGATTTCAAGCAGTACTTC. It yields the protein CASSLGERDFKQYF.